The 15 T cell receptor beta chains reported below all come from one sample, sequenced in a study of CD8 T cells in Susac syndrome (dated by TCRdb to between 2018 and 2021). The protocol used for the library was the immunoSEQ multiplex PCR assay. RNA was extracted using the RNeasy kit, and about 0.45 to 1 ug of the RNA was reverse transcribed with random hexamers. The public reads were run again by TCRdb, first through fastp at Q25 and then through MiXCR, and only productive beta chains were kept. Here each entry gathers all rows of one CDR3 protein and keeps the most common genes and DNA. This sample comprises approximately 57,000 distinct CDR3 sequences, over 90% of them detected only once. The top ten clonotypes cover 0.75% of the sample. Sequencing used CD8+ T cells from PBMCs. These receptor sequences come from a human donor with Susac syndrome.

The chain carries TRBV5-4 and TRBJ2-7; 10 bases are shared with TRBD2. CDR3 length: 15 residues. The V and J ends lost 1 base and 3 bases, in that order; junction bases with no gene match: 4. Per the germline V gene, CDR1 is SGHNT and CDR2 is YYREEE (reference sequence). CDR3 region: CASSLSPSGGYEQYF. The DNA of the CDR3 is TGTGCCAGCAGCTTGTCCCCTAGCGGGGGCTACGAGCAGTACTTC.

The rearrangement joins TRBV21-1 to TRBJ2-7; the table's D call of TRBD1 was not tested on the DNA. TRBV21-1 is marked as a pseudogene. The length of the CDR3 is 13 residues. The CDR3 sequence: CASICPSGWRQYF. CDR3 DNA: TGTGCCAGCATCTGCCCTTCAGGGTGGAGGCAGTACTTC.

This sequence joins TRBV6-5 and TRBJ2-5, with 9 bases lining up with TRBD2. Germline V gene sequence: CDR1 MNHEY, CDR2 SVGAGI. V shed 2 bases and J 4 bases; nucleotides not matched to a gene: 14. The CDR3 sequence is 18 residues long. Here the CDR3 DNA reads TGTGCCAGCAGTTACACAACTAGCGGGTGGCTGACGAGAGAGACCCAGTACTTC. It is translated as CASSYTTSGWLTRETQYF.

The table lists this clonotype with a count of one. The V call is TRBV29-1, the J call TRBJ2-3; 8 nucleotides agree with TRBD2. The CDR3 length is 14 residues. From germline, CDR1 is SQVTM and CDR2 ANQGSEA. The V gene end was trimmed by 6 bases and the J gene end by 4 bases; junction bases not matched to a gene: 9. CDR3 loop: CSVRNSGEADTQYF. CDR3 DNA: TGCAGCGTGAGGAATAGCGGGGAAGCAGATACGCAGTATTTT.

In this sample, this clonotype turned up once. This chain links TRBV4-1 with TRBJ2-2; possibly TRBD2 for D (5 bases). This CDR3 spans 16 amino acids. The germline CDR1 and CDR2 sequences are MGHRA and YSYEKL. Between the trimmed V and J ends, which lost 4 bases and 0 bases, there was a span of 12 bases. The CDR3 loop is CASSRDYFPNTGELFF. The DNA of the CDR3 is TGCGCCAGCAGCCGCGACTACTTCCCGAACACCGGGGAGCTGTTTTTT.

The rearrangement uses TRBV4-2 and TRBJ2-5; 7 bases fit TRBD2. J gave up 1 base and V 3 bases, and 8 bases lay outside the gene matches. Germline CDR1 reads LGHNA; CDR2 reads YNFKEQ. This CDR3 is built from 16 residues. CDR3 in DNA: TGTGCCAGCAGCCACGAAACCCGGGAGGTCCAAGAGACCCAGTACTTC. Amino acids: CASSHETREVQETQYF.

This clonotype was picked up one time. This chain links TRBV28 with TRBJ2-7; 13 bases agree with TRBD2. CDR1 is MDHEN, CDR2 SYDVKM, per germline. This CDR3 has 17 amino acids. With V trimmed by 6 bases and J by 2 bases, 10 bases remained unmatched. The CDR3 coding sequence is TGTGCCAGCAGCCAATTAACCGGGACTAGCGGGACCTACGAGCAGTACTTC. Translation gives CASSQLTGTSGTYEQYF. Full variable domain (outside the CDR3, taken from reference TRBV28 and TRBJ2-7): DVKVTQSSRYLVKRTGEKVFLECVQDMDHENMFWYRQDPGLGLRLIYFSYDVKMKEKGDIPEGYSVSREKKERFSLILESASTNQTSMYLCASSQLTGTSGTYEQYFGPGTRLTVT.

This chain joins TRBV29-1 and TRBJ1-1; tentative D call: TRBD1 (6 bases). Germline CDR1 is SQVTM and CDR2 is ANQGSEA. Trimming took 3 bases from V and 7 from J, leaving 12 bases between them. CDR3 length: 12 residues. CDR3 coding DNA: TGCAGCGTTGAGGGGGGGGGCCTTGAAGCTTTCTTT. Protein sequence: CSVEGGGLEAFF. The variable domain in full, with the rest retrieved from reference TRBV29-1 and TRBJ1-1, is SAVISQKPSRDICQRGTSLTIQCQVDSQVTMMFWYRQQPGQSLTLIATANQGSEATYESGFVIDKFPISRPNLTFSTLTVSNMSPEDSSIYLCSVEGGGLEAFFGQGTRLTVV.

This clonotype was found once. The CDR3: CASSVEGGSSYEQYF. DNA for the CDR3: TGTGCCAGCAGCGTAGAAGGGGGAAGCTCCTACGAGCAGTACTTC. The rearrangement links TRBV9 to TRBJ2-7; D possibly corresponds to TRBD1 (6 bases). CDR3 length equals 15 residues. CDR1 is SGDLS and CDR2 is YYNGEE in the germline V gene. The V and J ends lost 0 bases and 0 bases respectively, with 10 bases between them.

CDR3 sequence: CASSVEASGAKYEQFF. The CDR3 nucleotides are TGTGCCAGCAGCGTAGAAGCTAGCGGGGCTAAGTATGAGCAGTTCTTC. The chain employs TRBV9 and TRBJ2-1; TRBD2 matches at 9 bases. V was clipped by 0 bases and J by 8 bases; unmatched bases: 9. Per germline, CDR1 SGDLS and CDR2 YYNGEE. This CDR3 comprises 16 residues.

This chain joins TRBV6-2 or TRBV6-3 and TRBJ2-7; D is perhaps TRBD1 (6 bases). Looked up from germline, CDR1 is MNHEY and CDR2 is SVGEGT. CDR3 length: 16 amino acids. The ends were cut back, 5 bases at V and 2 bases at J, with 19 bases in the middle. CDR3 residues: CASSDQVKTGAYEQYF. The CDR3 bases are TGTGCCAGCAGTGACCAGGTTAAGACAGGAGCCTACGAGCAGTACTTC.

The chain is built from TRBV7-7 and TRBJ2-5; the D gene is possibly TRBD2 (5 bases). Germline V CDR1 and CDR2: SSHAT, FNYEAQ (reference sequence). The CDR3 covers 15 residues. V was pared by 3 bases and J by 5 bases, with 16 bases between. The CDR3 region has the DNA TGTGCCAGCAGCTTCGGTGGAGGACTTGCGGAGACCCAGTACTTC. Encoded protein: CASSFGGGLAETQYF.

This chain connects TRBV3-1 to TRBJ1-2; TRBD1 is a possible D gene (6 bases). Trimming shortened V by 0 bases and J by 3 bases, and 20 bases separated the two germline ends. Germline lookup yields CDR1 LGHDT and CDR2 YNNKEL (reference sequence). The CDR3 length is 18 residues. The CDR3 sequence: CASSQEGTGGPRDYGYTF. The CDR3 coding sequence is TGTGCCAGCAGCCAAGAGGGGACGGGGGGCCCCCGCGACTATGGCTACACCTTC.

The chain is built from TRBV6-5 and TRBJ2-2; D gene ambiguous. CDR3 size: 14 residues. Per the germline V gene, CDR1 is MNHEY and CDR2 is SVGAGI. The V and J ends lost 0 bases and 1 base respectively, with 3 bases between them. This CDR3 is CASSYSRNTGELFF. CDR3 nucleotides: TGTGCCAGCAGTTACTCGAGGAACACCGGGGAGCTGTTTTTT.

V and J are TRBV6-2 or TRBV6-3 and TRBJ2-7; D may be TRBD2 (5 bases). The CDR3 is made up of 14 amino acids. In germline, CDR1 is MNHEY, CDR2 SVGEGT. V lost 0 bases, J lost 1 base, and 7 bases lay in between. CDR3 sequence (DNA): TGTGCCAGCAGTTACTCGGAGGATTCCTACGAGCAGTACTTC. It yields the protein CASSYSEDSYEQYF.